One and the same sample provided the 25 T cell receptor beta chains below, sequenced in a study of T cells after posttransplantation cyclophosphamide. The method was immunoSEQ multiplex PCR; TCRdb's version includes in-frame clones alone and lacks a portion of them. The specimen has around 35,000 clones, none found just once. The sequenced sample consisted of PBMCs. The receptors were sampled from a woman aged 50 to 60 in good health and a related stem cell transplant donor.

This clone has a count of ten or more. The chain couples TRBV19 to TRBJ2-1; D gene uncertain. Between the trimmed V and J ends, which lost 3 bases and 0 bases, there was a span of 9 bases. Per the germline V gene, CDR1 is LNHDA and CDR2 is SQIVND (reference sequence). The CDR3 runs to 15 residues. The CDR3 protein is CASSIQASSYNEQFF. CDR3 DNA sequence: TGTGCCAGTAGTATTCAGGCGAGCTCCTACAATGAGCAGTTCTTC.

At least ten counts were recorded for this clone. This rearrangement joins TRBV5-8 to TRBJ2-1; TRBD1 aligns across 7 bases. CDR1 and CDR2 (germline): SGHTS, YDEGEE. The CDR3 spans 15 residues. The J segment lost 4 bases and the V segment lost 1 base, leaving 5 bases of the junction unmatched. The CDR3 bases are TGTGCCAGCAGCTTGTTACAGGGGTTATACAATGAGCAGTTCTTC. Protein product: CASSLLQGLYNEQFF.

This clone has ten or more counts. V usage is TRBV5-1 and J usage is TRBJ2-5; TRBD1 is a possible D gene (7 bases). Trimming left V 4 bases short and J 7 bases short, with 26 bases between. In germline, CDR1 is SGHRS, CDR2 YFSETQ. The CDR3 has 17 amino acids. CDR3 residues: CASSADRDGGTGVTQYF. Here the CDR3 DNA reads TGCGCCAGCAGCGCTGACAGGGATGGGGGCACGGGAGTGACCCAGTACTTC.

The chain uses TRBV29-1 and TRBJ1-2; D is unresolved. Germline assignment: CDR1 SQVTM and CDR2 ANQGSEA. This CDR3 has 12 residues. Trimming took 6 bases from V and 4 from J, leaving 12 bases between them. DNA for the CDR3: TGCAGCGTCCATGAGGCGGGCTATGGCTACACCTTC. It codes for CSVHEAGYGYTF. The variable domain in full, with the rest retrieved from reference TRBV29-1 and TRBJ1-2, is SAVISQKPSRDICQRGTSLTIQCQVDSQVTMMFWYRQQPGQSLTLIATANQGSEATYESGFVIDKFPISRPNLTFSTLTVSNMSPEDSSIYLCSVHEAGYGYTFGSGTRLTVV.

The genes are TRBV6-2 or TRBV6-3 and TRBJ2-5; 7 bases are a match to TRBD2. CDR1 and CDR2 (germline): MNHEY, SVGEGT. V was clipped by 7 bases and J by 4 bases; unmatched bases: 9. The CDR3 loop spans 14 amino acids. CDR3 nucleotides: TGTGCCAGCAATACGAGATTAGCGGGAGAGACCCAGTACTTC. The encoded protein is CASNTRLAGETQYF.

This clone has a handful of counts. CDR3 nucleotides: TGTGCCAGCAGCCGGACACTAGCGCAGAGCTCCTACGAGCAGTACTTC. Its protein is CASSRTLAQSSYEQYF. J is TRBJ2-7 and V is TRBV11-2; 7 bases align to TRBD2. Germline V gene sequence: CDR1 SGHAT, CDR2 FQNNGV. This CDR3 is 16 amino acids long. V trimming: 5 bases; J trimming: 0 bases; junction bases outside the gene matches: 10.

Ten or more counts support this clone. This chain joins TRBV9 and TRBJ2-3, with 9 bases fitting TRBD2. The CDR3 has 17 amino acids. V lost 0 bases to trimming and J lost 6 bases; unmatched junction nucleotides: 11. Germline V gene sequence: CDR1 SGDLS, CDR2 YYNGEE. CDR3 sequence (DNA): TGTGCCAGCAGCGTAGAGGGGCTAGCGGGGACGGCTGATACGCAGTATTTT. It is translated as CASSVEGLAGTADTQYF.

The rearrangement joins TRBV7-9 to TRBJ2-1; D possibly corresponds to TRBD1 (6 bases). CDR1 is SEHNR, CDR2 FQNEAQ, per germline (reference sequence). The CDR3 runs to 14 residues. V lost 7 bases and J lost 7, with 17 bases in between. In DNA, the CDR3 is TGTGCCAGCACCCGAGGGGGTCTTAATAATGAGCAGTTCTTC. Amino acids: CASTRGGLNNEQFF.

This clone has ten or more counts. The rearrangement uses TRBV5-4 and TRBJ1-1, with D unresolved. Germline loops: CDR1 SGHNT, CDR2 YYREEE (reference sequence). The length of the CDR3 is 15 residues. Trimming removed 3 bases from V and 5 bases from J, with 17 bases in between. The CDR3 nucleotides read TGTGCCAGCAGCTCAAAGACCGCCGCGGGGACTGAAGCTTTCTTT. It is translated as CASSSKTAAGTEAFF.

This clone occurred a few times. The CDR3 is CASSLLPGTENEQFF. The CDR3 DNA sequence: TGTGCCAGCAGTTTACTCCCTGGGACTGAGAATGAGCAGTTCTTC. The chain is built from TRBV12-3 or TRBV12-4 and TRBJ2-1, with a weak D call TRBD2 (6 bases). V was trimmed by 2 bases and J by 7 bases, leaving 15 bases between them. The CDR3 length is 15 residues.

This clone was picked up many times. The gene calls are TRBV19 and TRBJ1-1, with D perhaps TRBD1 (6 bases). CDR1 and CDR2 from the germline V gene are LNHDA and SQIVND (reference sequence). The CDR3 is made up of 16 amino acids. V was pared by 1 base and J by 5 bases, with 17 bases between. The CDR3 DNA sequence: TGTGCCAGTAGTATAGGAGCCACAGGGAGAGGGACTGAAGCTTTCTTT. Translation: CASSIGATGRGTEAFF. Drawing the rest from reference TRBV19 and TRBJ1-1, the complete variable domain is DGGITQSPKYLFRKEGQNVTLSCEQNLNHDAMYWYRQDPGQGLRLIYYSQIVNDFQKGDIAEGYSVSREKKESFPLTVTSAQKNPTAFYLCASSIGATGRGTEAFFGQGTRLTVV.

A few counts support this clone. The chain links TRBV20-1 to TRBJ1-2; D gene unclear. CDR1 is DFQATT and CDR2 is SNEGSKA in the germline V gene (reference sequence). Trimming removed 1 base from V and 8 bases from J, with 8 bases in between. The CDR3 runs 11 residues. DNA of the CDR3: TGCAGTGCTAGAGGCCCGAGGGGCTACACCTTC. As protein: CSARGPRGYTF.

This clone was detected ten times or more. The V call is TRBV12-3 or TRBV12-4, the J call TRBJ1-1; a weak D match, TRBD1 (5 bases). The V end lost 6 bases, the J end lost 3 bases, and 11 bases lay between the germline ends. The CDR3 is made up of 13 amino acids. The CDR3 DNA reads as TGTGCCAGCAGGGGGGGAGTATACACTGAAGCTTTCTTT. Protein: CASRGGVYTEAFF.

CDR3 DNA: TGTGCCAGCAGCGTCGGGGGCCTACGGGGGGTTGAAAAACTGTTTTTT. Its protein product is CASSVGGLRGVEKLFF. The rearrangement uses TRBV7-8 and TRBJ1-4; D perhaps matches TRBD1 (6 bases). This CDR3 contains 16 residues. The germline CDR1 and CDR2 sequences are SGHVS and FQNEAQ. Trimming cost V 5 bases and J 7 bases, with 20 bases left between them.

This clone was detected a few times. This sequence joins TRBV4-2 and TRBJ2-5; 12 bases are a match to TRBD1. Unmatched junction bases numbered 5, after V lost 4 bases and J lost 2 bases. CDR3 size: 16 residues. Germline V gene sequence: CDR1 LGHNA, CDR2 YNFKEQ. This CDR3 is CASSRGTGGYQETQYF. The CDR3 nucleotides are TGTGCCAGCAGCCGTGGGACAGGGGGCTATCAAGAGACCCAGTACTTC.

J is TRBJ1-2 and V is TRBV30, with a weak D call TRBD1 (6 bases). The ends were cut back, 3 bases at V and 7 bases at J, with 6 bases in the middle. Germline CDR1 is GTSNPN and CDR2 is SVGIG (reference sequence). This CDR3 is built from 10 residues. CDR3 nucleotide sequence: TGTGCCTGGAGACAGGGTGGCTACACCTTC. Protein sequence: CAWRQGGYTF.

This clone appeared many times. CDR3 sequence reads: CASRTGGAGELFF. DNA for the CDR3: TGTGCCAGCAGGACCGGGGGGGCCGGGGAGCTGTTTTTT. This chain uses TRBV9 with TRBJ2-2, with 8 bases aligning to TRBD2. The CDR3 extends over 13 amino acids. Losses at the gene ends were 5 bases for V and 6 bases for J; bases not matched to a gene: 3. From germline, CDR1 is SGDLS and CDR2 YYNGEE.

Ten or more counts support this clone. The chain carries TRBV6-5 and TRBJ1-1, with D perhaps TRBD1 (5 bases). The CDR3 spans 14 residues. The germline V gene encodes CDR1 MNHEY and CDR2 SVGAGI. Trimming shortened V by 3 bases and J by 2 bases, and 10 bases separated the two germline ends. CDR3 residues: CASSYDSRNTEAFF. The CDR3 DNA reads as TGTGCCAGCAGTTATGACAGCCGAAACACTGAAGCTTTCTTT.

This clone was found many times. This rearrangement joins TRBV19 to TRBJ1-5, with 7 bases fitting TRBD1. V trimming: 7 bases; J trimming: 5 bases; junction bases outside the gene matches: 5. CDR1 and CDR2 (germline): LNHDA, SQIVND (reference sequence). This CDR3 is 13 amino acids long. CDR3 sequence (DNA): TGTGCCAGTAACCAGGACAGGCATCAGCCCCAGCATTTT. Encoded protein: CASNQDRHQPQHF.

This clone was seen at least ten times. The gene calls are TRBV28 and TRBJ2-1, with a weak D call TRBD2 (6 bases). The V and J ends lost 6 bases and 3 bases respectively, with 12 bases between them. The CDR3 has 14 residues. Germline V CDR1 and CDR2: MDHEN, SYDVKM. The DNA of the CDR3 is TGTGCCAGCAGACTAGCCGGGATCTACAATGAGCAGTTCTTC. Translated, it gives CASRLAGIYNEQFF.

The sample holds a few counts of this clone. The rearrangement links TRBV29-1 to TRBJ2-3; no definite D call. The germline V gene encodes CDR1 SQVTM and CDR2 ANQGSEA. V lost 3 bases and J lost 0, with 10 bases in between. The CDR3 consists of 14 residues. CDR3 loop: CSVDAALSTDTQYF. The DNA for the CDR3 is TGCAGCGTTGATGCGGCACTTAGCACAGATACGCAGTATTTT.

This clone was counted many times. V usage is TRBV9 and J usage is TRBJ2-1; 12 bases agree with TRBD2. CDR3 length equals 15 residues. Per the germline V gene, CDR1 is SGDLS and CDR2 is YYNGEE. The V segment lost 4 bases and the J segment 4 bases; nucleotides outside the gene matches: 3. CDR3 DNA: TGTGCCAGCAGCCACGGACTAGCGGGATACAATGAGCAGTTCTTC. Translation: CASSHGLAGYNEQFF.

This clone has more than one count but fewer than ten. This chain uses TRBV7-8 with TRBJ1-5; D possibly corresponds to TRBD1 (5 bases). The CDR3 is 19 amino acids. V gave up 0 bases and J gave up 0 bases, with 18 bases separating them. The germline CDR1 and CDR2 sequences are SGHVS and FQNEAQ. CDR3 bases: TGTGCCAGCAGCTTAGCCTCTGACAGTGGGCTACTTAGCAATCAGCCCCAGCATTTT. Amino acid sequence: CASSLASDSGLLSNQPQHF.

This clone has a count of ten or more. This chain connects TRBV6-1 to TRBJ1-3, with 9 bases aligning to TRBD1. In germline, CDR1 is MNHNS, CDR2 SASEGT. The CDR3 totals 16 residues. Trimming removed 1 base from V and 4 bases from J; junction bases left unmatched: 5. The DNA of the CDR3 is TGTGCCAGCAGTGAAGGGACAGGGGTTAGAGGAAACACCATATATTTT. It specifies CASSEGTGVRGNTIYF.

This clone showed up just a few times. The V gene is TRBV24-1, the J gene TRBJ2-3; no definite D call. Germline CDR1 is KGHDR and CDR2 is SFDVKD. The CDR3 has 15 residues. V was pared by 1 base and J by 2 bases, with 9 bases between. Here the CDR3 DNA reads TGTGCCACCAGTGATTTTTTAGACAACACAGATACGCAGTATTTT. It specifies CATSDFLDNTDTQYF.